The subject of this entry is one TCR beta chain. Antigen unknown. The sample originates from a study of identical twins. Overall study findings and caveats: Donors were not followed over many years; analysis was cross-sectional. Insertions were fewer in abundant cord blood beta clonotypes, whereas memory repertoires showed none of this pattern.

Template switching supplied a universal primer site; unique molecular identifiers were carried on the cDNA. MiXCR was run by TCRdb on the 5' RACE reads, yielding one entry per CDR3 protein. The sample records hundreds of thousands of distinct CDR3 sequences, about 8.9% being singletons. The same sample was also used in a study of yellow fever vaccine responses in identical twins. From that study: Vaccine-induced T cell responses in twins were reportedly observed to appear partly convergent, partly personalized.

The receptor comes from a young woman in good health. The sample was memory (CD45RO+) T cells sorted from blood.

This CDR3 is CASSLEWGTYQETQYF. In DNA, the CDR3 is TGCGCCAGCAGCTTGGAATGGGGGACATACCAAGAGACCCAGTACTTC. The rearrangement links TRBV5-1 to TRBJ2-5; a weak D match, TRBD1 (6 bases). Germline values: CDR1 SGHRS, CDR2 YFSETQ. Trimming stripped 0 bases from V and 0 bases from J, with 12 bases between. This CDR3 has 16 amino acids.